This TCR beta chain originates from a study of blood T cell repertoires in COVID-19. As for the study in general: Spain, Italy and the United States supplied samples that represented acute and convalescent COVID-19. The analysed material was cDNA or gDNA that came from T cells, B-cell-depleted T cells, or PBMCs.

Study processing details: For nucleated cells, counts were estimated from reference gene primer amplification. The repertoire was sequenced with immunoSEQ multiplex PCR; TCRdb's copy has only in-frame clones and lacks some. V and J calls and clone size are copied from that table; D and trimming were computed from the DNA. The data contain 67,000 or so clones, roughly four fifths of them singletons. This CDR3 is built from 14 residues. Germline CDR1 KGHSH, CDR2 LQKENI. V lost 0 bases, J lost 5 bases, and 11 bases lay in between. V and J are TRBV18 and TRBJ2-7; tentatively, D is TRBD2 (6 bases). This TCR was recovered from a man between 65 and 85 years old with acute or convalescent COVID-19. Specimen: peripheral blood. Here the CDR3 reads CASSPPTPGDEQYF. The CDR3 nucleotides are TGTGCCAGCTCACCACCGACCCCGGGGGACGAGCAGTACTTC.